What follows is one T cell receptor (beta chain) and its context. In the original workflow: Cell counts per sample came from amplifying reference gene primers. The table came from immunoSEQ multiplex PCR; TCRdb's copy has only in-frame clones and leaves some out. V, J and clone size are those of that table, while D and trimming were read from the DNA. The table includes approximately 240,000 clones, roughly 84% detected once. These data come from a study of blood T cell repertoires in COVID-19. Turning to the study itself: Samples representing acute and convalescent COVID-19 were sourced from the United States, Italy and Spain. T cells, B-cell-depleted T cells, or PBMCs provided the cDNA or gDNA that served as material.

Germline lookup yields CDR1 MRHNA and CDR2 SNTAGT. V shed 0 bases, J shed 2 bases, and the junction held 3 bases outside the gene matches. The CDR3 is made up of 17 amino acids. This chain joins TRBV6-4 and TRBJ2-6; TRBD1 agrees at 8 bases. The TCR comes from a woman aged 25 to 45 who had recovered from COVID-19. The sample comprised peripheral blood. The CDR3 DNA reads as TGTGCCAGCAGTGACTCGCCGGACAGGGCTGGGGCCAACGTCCTGACTTTC. Translating it yields CASSDSPDRAGANVLTF.